The sequence of this T cell receptor (beta chain) was determined in a study of blood T cell repertoires in COVID-19. Study background: The origin of the acute and convalescent COVID-19 samples was the United States, Italy and Spain.

Sequencing was performed with immunoSEQ multiplex PCR; in TCRdb, only in-frame clones are kept and a portion is missing. The sample contains under 200,000 clones, approximately 91% of which appear only once. The CDR3 is made up of 15 amino acids. The ends were cut back, 3 bases at V and 2 bases at J, with 11 bases in the middle. The germline CDR1 and CDR2 sequences are SGHVS and FNYEAQ. The specimen was peripheral blood. The clonotype originates from a man aged 18 to 30 with active or convalescent COVID-19. The gene calls are TRBV7-6 and TRBJ1-3; D is possibly TRBD1 (5 bases). Here the CDR3 DNA reads TGTGCCAGCAGCTTTAGCCAGGGCCCTGGAAACACCATATATTTT. Residues: CASSFSQGPGNTIYF.